The rows below give T cell receptor beta chains drawn from one sample of a study of metastatic and nonmetastatic thyroid tumors. TCRdb reprocessed the PCR reads using MiXCR. The sample shows tens of thousands of clones, 25% of them seen only once. Sequencing was carried out using blood. The origin of the receptors is a female donor with papillary thyroid cancer or a benign thyroid nodule (not recorded which). Some clones in this sample may be carry-over from other donors' samples. Each CDR3 is given with its conserved first and last residue. D genes are given only for firm matches. Not every row has a clone size; where given, it reads once, few, many or a size class.

>-|TRBD1|TRBJ1-1|TRBV6-1
CESSPGQANTEAFF
TGTGAAAGCAGTCCAGGACAGGCGAACACTGAAGCTTTCTTT
>many|-|TRBJ1-6|TRBV12-3/TRBV12-4
CASSFQDYNSPLHF
TGTGCCAGCAGTTTCCAAGACTATAATTCACCCCTCCACTTT
>many|TRBD2|TRBJ2-3|TRBV14
CASSPRQGASTSGTFAQYF
TGTGCCAGCAGCCCCCGGCAGGGGGCTTCGACTAGCGGGACCTTTGCGCAGTATTTT
>few|-|TRBJ2-2|TRBV19
CASRSRGGNTGELFF
TGTGCCAGTAGGTCCCGAGGAGGGAACACCGGGGAGCTGTTTTTT
>-|-|TRBJ2-7|TRBV27
CASSLTTNSYEQYF
TGTGCCAGCAGCTTAACGACTAACTCCTACGAGCAGTACTTC
>few|-|TRBJ2-7|TRBV6-1
CASSVSAEPSDEQYF
TGTGCCAGCAGTGTGTCGGCGGAACCGAGCGACGAGCAGTACTTC
>many|TRBD1|TRBJ1-5|TRBV4-3
CASSQNSPGTGGLQPQHF
TGCGCCAGCAGCCAAAACTCCCCCGGGACAGGGGGTCTTCAGCCCCAGCATTTT
>many|-|TRBJ1-1|TRBV30
CAWSRGVRTEAFF
TGTGCCTGGAGTCGGGGGGTTCGGACTGAAGCTTTCTTT
>many|TRBD2|TRBJ2-3|TRBV27
CASTHRTSGRGADTQYF
TGTGCCAGCACCCACAGGACTAGCGGGAGGGGGGCAGATACGCAGTATTTT
>-|TRBD2|TRBJ2-2|TRBV7-2
CASSVGTSGTGELFF
TGTGCCAGCAGCGTCGGGACTAGCGGAACCGGGGAGCTGTTTTTT
>many|TRBD1|TRBJ2-2|TRBV6-2/TRBV6-3
CASTGGLGTGELFF
TGTGCCAGCACAGGGGGCCTGGGGACCGGGGAGCTGTTTTTT
>many|-|TRBJ2-5|TRBV9
CASSDRGAGETQYF
TGTGCCAGCAGCGACAGGGGAGCGGGAGAGACCCAGTACTTC
>-|-|TRBJ1-4|TRBV5-1
CASSLGGNEKQLF
TGCGCCAGCAGCTTGGGAGGGAATGAAAAACAGTTATTT
>-|TRBD2|TRBJ2-7|TRBV9
CASSHSGSYEQYF
TGTGCCAGCAGCCATAGCGGGAGTTACGAGCAGTACTTC
>-|TRBD2|TRBJ2-3|TRBV20-1
CSAMRTSPDTQYF
TGCAGTGCCATGCGGACTAGCCCAGATACGCAGTATTTT
>many|TRBD2|TRBJ2-3|TRBV27
CASSLGTSGRALDTDTQYF
TGTGCCAGCAGTCTAGGGACTAGCGGGAGGGCCCTCGACACAGATACGCAGTATTTT
>few|TRBD2|TRBJ2-3|TRBV24-1
CATSEQLAGETDTQYF
TGTGCCACCAGTGAGCAACTAGCGGGAGAGACAGATACGCAGTATTTT
>-|-|TRBJ2-5|TRBV18
CASSPSNGLVETQYF
TGTGCCAGCTCACCAAGTAACGGTTTGGTGGAGACCCAGTACTTC